The 17 T cell receptor beta chains listed next were all sequenced from one sample in a study of read filtering for tumor transcriptome and immune sequencing. The library was built from about 400 ng RNA with molecular barcoded adaptors for alpha/delta and beta/gamma chains. TCRdb reprocessed the reads with MiXCR, giving one entry per CDR3 protein. The repertoire has about 58,000 distinct CDR3 sequences, 9% to 15% of them found once; the top ten carry 16%. The specimen was a population of CD138-negative cells sorted from bone marrow. All receptors come from a donor aged 40 or older with multiple myeloma.

The table lists this clonotype with many counts. V usage is TRBV7-9 and J usage is TRBJ1-6; no clear D gene. CDR3 length: 12 residues. Trimming removed 3 bases at V and 5 bases at J, with 2 bases between. The germline V gene encodes CDR1 SEHNR and CDR2 FQNEAQ (reference sequence). CDR3: CASSFNNSPLHF. CDR3 in DNA: TGTGCCAGCAGCTTCAATAATTCACCCCTCCACTTT.

There are many counts of this clonotype. The chain couples TRBV7-3 to TRBJ2-3, with TRBD1 identical over 8 bases. Per germline, CDR1 SGHTA and CDR2 FQGTGA. The length of the CDR3 is 15 residues. The trim removed 5 bases at V and 0 bases at J, leaving 4 bases unmatched. In nucleotides, the CDR3 is TGTGCCAGCAGCCAGGGGGCAGGGAGCACAGATACGCAGTATTTT. Translating gives CASSQGAGSTDTQYF.

This clonotype was counted ten times or more. V usage is TRBV7-3 and J usage is TRBJ2-3; possibly TRBD2 for D (6 bases). The CDR3 runs 15 residues. Trimming pared 0 bases from V and 5 bases from J, leaving 12 bases between. The germline V gene has CDR1 SGHTA and CDR2 FQGTGA. CDR3 region: CASSLTFGGGDTQYF. The CDR3 DNA reads TGTGCCAGCAGCTTAACTTTCGGGGGAGGAGATACGCAGTATTTT.

This clonotype showed up many times. This chain uses TRBV5-1 with TRBJ1-5; 8 nucleotides agree with TRBD1. Germline CDR1 reads SGHRS; CDR2 reads YFSETQ. The CDR3 totals 15 residues. V gave up 0 bases and J gave up 6 bases; unmatched junction bases: 5. This CDR3 is CASSLGQGAGQPQHF. The CDR3 DNA reads TGCGCCAGCAGCTTGGGGCAGGGGGCAGGTCAGCCCCAGCATTTT.

V gene TRBV2 combines with J gene TRBJ2-7; TRBD1 matches at 7 bases. The trim removed 1 base at V and 2 bases at J, leaving 2 bases unmatched. CDR1 SNHLY and CDR2 FYNNEI come from the germline V gene. This CDR3 has 14 amino acids. CDR3 residues: CASSEGTGPYEQYF. In DNA form, the CDR3 reads TGTGCCAGCAGTGAAGGGACAGGTCCCTACGAGCAGTACTTC.

This clonotype occurred many times. The genes are TRBV20-1 and TRBJ2-2; 15 bases line up with TRBD2. V lost 6 bases and J lost 6; bases outside the gene matches: 5. Germline V lookup: CDR1 DFQATT, CDR2 SNEGSKA (reference sequence). This CDR3 comprises 15 residues. CDR3 sequence reads: CSAHWTSGGAGELFF. The CDR3 DNA is TGCAGTGCCCACTGGACTAGCGGGGGGGCCGGGGAGCTGTTTTTT.

This clonotype was seen repeatedly, ten times or more. The chain carries TRBV2 and TRBJ2-1; 12 nucleotides align to TRBD2. The trim removed 6 bases at V and 7 bases at J, leaving 7 bases unmatched. In germline, CDR1 is SNHLY, CDR2 FYNNEI. The CDR3 totals 15 residues. CDR3 coding DNA: TGTGCCAGCAGGCCGGGACTAGCGGGCTATAATGAGCAGTTCTTC. Encoded protein: CASRPGLAGYNEQFF.

This clonotype was observed at least ten times. V usage is TRBV18 and J usage is TRBJ2-1; TRBD2 agrees at 7 bases. CDR3 length: 16 residues. CDR1 and CDR2 from the germline V gene are KGHSH and LQKENI. Trimming removed 2 bases from V and 8 bases from J; junction bases left unmatched: 12. CDR3 sequence reads: CASSPVRGEGYDEQFF. For the CDR3, the DNA is TGTGCCAGCTCACCAGTCCGGGGGGAGGGGTACGATGAGCAGTTCTTC.

This clonotype was found many times. This chain joins TRBV11-2 and TRBJ2-7; D may be TRBD1 or TRBD2 (6 bases each). From germline, CDR1 is SGHAT and CDR2 FQNNGV. This CDR3 comprises 15 residues. Trimming took off 5 bases at V and 3 bases at J, with 17 bases between the two ends. This CDR3 reads CASSGGPGQRYEQYF. The CDR3 DNA sequence: TGTGCCAGCAGCGGGGGGCCTGGACAGCGCTACGAGCAGTACTTC.

In this sample, this clonotype turned up many times. V is TRBV7-9 and J is TRBJ2-1; D might be TRBD2 (6 bases). Per the germline V gene, CDR1 is SEHNR and CDR2 is FQNEAQ (reference sequence). This CDR3 is built from 12 residues. V was clipped by 5 bases and J by 8 bases, with 10 bases between them. The CDR3 DNA follows: TGTGCCAGCAGCCTTAGCGGTGATGAGCAGTTCTTC. It encodes CASSLSGDEQFF.

The table lists this clonotype with a few counts. A far larger clone is a single base away, which makes a read error likely. The V call is TRBV11-2, the J call TRBJ2-1; 9 bases match TRBD1. Trimming took 5 bases from V and 2 from J; bases not matched to a gene: 10. CDR1 SGHAT and CDR2 FQNNGV come from the germline V gene. This CDR3 contains 17 residues. The CDR3 protein is CASSLSTGGETYNEQFF. The CDR3 nucleotides are TGTGCCAGCAGCCTTTCAACAGGGGGCGAAACCTACAATGAGCAGTTCTTC.

This clonotype was detected ten times or more. The chain carries TRBV20-1 and TRBJ1-5; D is possibly TRBD1 (5 bases). V lost 4 bases and J lost 6, with 22 bases in between. This CDR3 is built from 16 residues. CDR1 is DFQATT, CDR2 SNEGSKA, per germline (reference sequence). As DNA, the CDR3 is TGCAGTGCTAAAATCACCGGGACCCTTCACAGTCAGCCCCAGCATTTT. Its protein is CSAKITGTLHSQPQHF.

This clonotype was counted ten times or more. CDR3 in DNA: TGCGCCAGCAGCCCATCGGACCCTTCCTACGAGCAGTACTTC. It specifies CASSPSDPSYEQYF. The chain is built from TRBV5-1 and TRBJ2-7; D ambiguous. This CDR3 has 14 amino acids. CDR1 SGHRS and CDR2 YFSETQ come from the germline V gene. The V and J ends lost 4 bases and 1 base respectively, with 12 bases between them.

The V and J genes are TRBV5-4 and TRBJ2-3, with D possibly being TRBD1 or TRBD2 (6 bases each). The CDR3 is 15 residues long. CDR1 and CDR2 from the germline V gene are SGHNT and YYREEE (reference sequence). Trimming removed 0 bases at V and 2 bases at J, with 10 bases between. CDR3: CASSLEGGPTDTQYF. The CDR3 DNA reads as TGTGCCAGCAGCTTGGAGGGGGGTCCCACAGATACGCAGTATTTT.

The chain has TRBV5-1 and TRBJ2-5, with TRBD2 as a possible D gene (6 bases). The germline CDR1 and CDR2 sequences are SGHRS and YFSETQ. CDR3 length: 14 amino acids. Trimming shortened V by 2 bases and J by 9 bases, and 17 bases separated the two germline ends. The CDR3 here is CASSLRGATGAQYF. The CDR3 DNA sequence: TGCGCCAGCAGCTTAAGAGGGGCGACGGGGGCCCAGTACTTC.

This clonotype has ten or more counts. J is TRBJ2-5 and V is TRBV2; D unresolved. This CDR3 spans 14 amino acids. Germline lookup yields CDR1 SNHLY and CDR2 FYNNEI. Trimming took 2 bases from V and 2 from J, leaving 9 bases between them. The CDR3: CASSERSLQETQYF. Written as DNA, the CDR3 is TGTGCCAGCAGTGAAAGGTCCCTTCAAGAGACCCAGTACTTC.

The table lists this clonotype with many counts. The chain uses TRBV7-6 and TRBJ1-1; 11 bases agree with TRBD1. This CDR3 contains 16 residues. The junction had 9 bases not matched to a gene; V was cut back by 5 bases and J by 4 bases. Germline V gene data show CDR1 as SGHVS and CDR2 as FNYEAQ. CDR3 sequence reads: CASSPRTGGLGTEAFF. For the CDR3, the DNA is TGTGCCAGCAGCCCAAGGACAGGGGGCTTGGGCACTGAAGCTTTCTTT.